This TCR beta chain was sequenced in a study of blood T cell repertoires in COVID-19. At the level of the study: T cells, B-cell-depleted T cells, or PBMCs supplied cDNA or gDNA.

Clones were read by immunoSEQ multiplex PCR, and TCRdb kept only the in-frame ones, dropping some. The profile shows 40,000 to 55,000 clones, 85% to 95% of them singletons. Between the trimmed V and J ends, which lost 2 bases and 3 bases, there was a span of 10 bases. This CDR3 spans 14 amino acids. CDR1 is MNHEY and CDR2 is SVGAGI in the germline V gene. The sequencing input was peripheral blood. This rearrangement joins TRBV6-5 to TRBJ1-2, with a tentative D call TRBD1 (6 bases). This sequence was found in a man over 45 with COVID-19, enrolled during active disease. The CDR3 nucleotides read TGTGCCAGCAGTTACGCCTCAGGGGACTATGGCTACACCTTC. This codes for CASSYASGDYGYTF.